This T cell receptor (beta chain) was documented in a study of cytomegalovirus exposure and HLA in healthy donors. Donors sampled were nominally healthy, though unrecorded immune exposures were likely. As for this clone: The antigen is not known.

Study results and limitations: In a later analysis, HLA-associated beta chains showed higher expansion and lower generation probabilities than comparable chains. Rare sequences made up most TCRs, while some public TCRs were found in many donors.

The primer mix had 60 Vbeta and 13 Jbeta primers. Authors' methods: A later analysis counted some 87 million unique TCR beta chains, 10 million to 12 million shared. Profiled with immunoSEQ multiplex PCR; TCRdb holds only in-frame clones, not every one. V and J calls and clone size are given by that table; D and trimming were obtained from the DNA. The sample includes 150,000 to 200,000 clones, around 86% of them seen just once. The clonotype was recovered from a woman aged 18-29 years in good health and CMV-seronegative. The sequencing input was PBMCs.

The CDR3 protein is CASSLAFSYNEQFF. The CDR3 coding sequence is TGTGCCAGCAGCTTAGCCTTCAGCTACAATGAGCAGTTCTTC. The rearrangement uses TRBV11-2 and TRBJ2-1; D gene uncertain. The CDR3 loop spans 14 amino acids. The ends were cut back, 1 base at V and 3 bases at J, with 7 bases in the middle. CDR1 and CDR2 (germline): SGHAT, FQNNGV.